This T cell receptor (beta chain) came from a study of blood T cell repertoires in COVID-19. Trimming left V 2 bases short and J 4 bases short, with 8 bases between. From germline, CDR1 is MNHNS and CDR2 SASEGT. This CDR3 is built from 13 residues. Source study methods: Amplification from reference gene primers served as the basis for estimated nucleated cell counts. Data came from immunoSEQ multiplex PCR; TCRdb stores just in-frame clones and leaves some out. D and trimming come from the DNA, and the V and J calls and clone size come from that table. Among around 100,000 clones listed, roughly 90% were seen once.

The sequence came from an older man with acute or convalescent COVID-19. The chain recombines TRBV6-1 with TRBJ1-2; TRBD1 might be the D (5 bases). The sequenced sample consisted of peripheral blood. CDR3 nucleotide sequence: TGTGCCAGCAGTGAAAGGGGCCTCTATGGCTACACCTTC. Residues: CASSERGLYGYTF.